The 23 T cell receptor beta chains listed next were all sequenced from one sample in a study of T cell responses to AZD1222 COVID-19 vaccine. Libraries were prepared by immunoSEQ multiplex PCR; TCRdb keeps only in-frame clonotypes and omits some of them. The sample contains about 180,000 clones, around 90% of which appear only once. The sample consisted of peripheral blood, taken 28 days after the second dose of the MenACWY control vaccine. The receptors come from an adult who received the MenACWY meningococcal vaccine as a control.

V gene TRBV28 combines with J gene TRBJ1-4; the match to TRBD1 covers 7 bases. This CDR3 is 15 amino acids long. The trim removed 5 bases at V and 7 bases at J, leaving 10 bases unmatched. The germline CDR1 and CDR2 sequences are MDHEN and SYDVKM. As DNA, the CDR3 is TGTGCCAGCAGTGTACTACAGGGGCTGGGTGAAAAACTGTTTTTT. This translates into CASSVLQGLGEKLFF.

The chain links TRBV7-2 to TRBJ2-3, with D perhaps TRBD2 (6 bases). The CDR3 contains 14 residues. From germline, CDR1 is SGHTA and CDR2 FQGNSA. Trimming took 6 bases from V and 0 from J, leaving 10 bases between them. CDR3 amino acids: CASSSGTSTDTQYF. CDR3 DNA: TGTGCCAGCAGTAGCGGCACTAGCACAGATACGCAGTATTTT.

The count of this clone is one. This chain connects TRBV5-1 to TRBJ2-3; 9 bases match TRBD2. The germline V gene encodes CDR1 SGHRS and CDR2 YFSETQ. The V segment lost 2 bases and the J segment 3 bases; nucleotides outside the gene matches: 16. The CDR3 sequence is 19 residues long. The CDR3 spells CASSLYGNLAGSRTDTQYF. In DNA form, the CDR3 reads TGCGCCAGCAGCTTATACGGGAACCTAGCGGGGTCTCGAACAGATACGCAGTATTTT.

The genes are TRBV29-1 and TRBJ2-6; D is ambiguous. V was cut by 4 bases and J by 3 bases, with 10 bases left in between. There are 14 residues in the CDR3. Germline CDR1 and CDR2: SQVTM and ANQGSEA. Here the CDR3 DNA reads TGCAGCGTTGCTAGTGAGAGTGGGGCCAACGTCCTGACTTTC. This gives the protein CSVASESGANVLTF.

The V and J genes are TRBV5-1 and TRBJ1-1; D gene ambiguous. Germline loops: CDR1 SGHRS, CDR2 YFSETQ. CDR3 size: 11 residues. The V end lost 3 bases, the J end lost 8 bases, and 8 bases lay between the germline ends. The CDR3 is CASSSAGEAFF. The CDR3, as DNA: TGCGCCAGCAGCTCCGCGGGGGAAGCTTTCTTT.

This CDR3 reads CASSLVVAGANVLTF. In nucleotides, the CDR3 is TGTGCCAGCAGCTTAGTTGTTGCTGGGGCCAACGTCCTGACTTTC. This chain uses TRBV7-2 with TRBJ2-6, with D unclear. This CDR3 comprises 15 residues. Trimming shortened V by 1 base and J by 2 bases, and 6 bases separated the two germline ends. Germline V gives CDR1 SGHTA, CDR2 FQGNSA.

The chain links TRBV11-2 to TRBJ1-5, with a tentative D call TRBD1 (5 bases). The germline V gene encodes CDR1 SGHAT and CDR2 FQNNGV. Deletions cut 1 base from V and 7 bases from J, with 11 bases between. The CDR3 is made up of 14 amino acids. The CDR3 loop reads CASSLGTTDQPQHF. CDR3 sequence (DNA): TGTGCCAGCAGCTTAGGAACGACAGACCAGCCCCAGCATTTT.

The chain carries TRBV10-3 and TRBJ2-7; TRBD2 agrees at 14 bases. This CDR3 has 17 amino acids. Germline values: CDR1 ENHRY, CDR2 SYGVKD. V trimming: 10 bases; J trimming: 0 bases; junction bases outside the gene matches: 11. In DNA, the CDR3 is TGTGCCACCCGCCCCGGGACTAGCGGGAGCTTCTCCTACGAGCAGTACTTC. Residues: CATRPGTSGSFSYEQYF.

This chain uses TRBV3-1 (or the pseudogene TRBV3-2) with TRBJ1-3, with a tentative D call TRBD1 (6 bases). With 2 bases removed from V and 4 bases from J, the gap between germline ends came to 18 bases. This CDR3 has 17 amino acids. Germline lookup yields CDR1 LGHDT and CDR2 YNNKEL (reference sequence). CDR3 nucleotides: TGTGCCAGCAGCCAACTCCCGGGACATAGAACCGGAAACACCATATATTTT. As protein: CASSQLPGHRTGNTIYF.

V usage is TRBV2 and J usage is TRBJ2-1; 14 nucleotides line up with TRBD2. The CDR3 contains 13 residues. The J segment lost 9 bases and the V segment lost 8 bases, leaving 3 bases of the junction unmatched. In germline, CDR1 is SNHLY, CDR2 FYNNEI. CDR3 DNA sequence: TGTGCCAGCGAGACTAGCGGGAGGGGTGAGCAGTTCTTC. Translated, it gives CASETSGRGEQFF.

The V gene is TRBV9, the J gene TRBJ2-5; either TRBD1 or TRBD2 may supply D (6 bases each). V gave up 2 bases and J gave up 5 bases, with 16 bases separating them. The V gene's germline CDR1 is SGDLS and CDR2 YYNGEE. The CDR3 has 15 amino acids. This CDR3 is CASSVNSRGRETQYF. Written as DNA, the CDR3 is TGTGCCAGCAGCGTTAATAGTCGGGGGCGGGAGACCCAGTACTTC.

The V and J genes are TRBV5-6 and TRBJ2-5; D gene unclear. Germline lookup yields CDR1 SGHDT and CDR2 YYEEEE. CDR3 length: 11 amino acids. Deletions cut 2 bases from V and 5 bases from J, with 4 bases between. The CDR3 region is CASSFSETQYF. For the CDR3, the DNA is TGTGCCAGCAGCTTCAGCGAGACCCAGTACTTC. Full variable domain (remainder filled in from reference TRBV5-6 and TRBJ2-5): DAGVTQSPTHLIKTRGQQVTLRCSPKSGHDTVSWYQQALGQGPQFIFQYYEEEERQRGNFPDRFSGHQFPNYSSELNVNALLLGDSALYLCASSFSETQYFGPGTRLLVL.

The V gene is TRBV9, the J gene TRBJ1-1; no reliable D call. The CDR3 covers 17 residues. Trimming cost V 4 bases and J 1 base, with 20 bases left between them. CDR1 is SGDLS and CDR2 is YYNGEE in the germline V gene. The CDR3 reads CASSPWVGLGRNTEAFF. In DNA, the CDR3 is TGTGCCAGCAGCCCATGGGTAGGCCTCGGCCGGAACACTGAAGCTTTCTTT.

The gene calls are TRBV11-2 and TRBJ2-5; 8 bases agree with TRBD1. J lost 1 base, V lost 3 bases, and 10 bases had no gene match. CDR3 length equals 17 residues. Germline CDR1 is SGHAT and CDR2 is FQNNGV. This chain's CDR3 is CASSLGRGRKIQETQYF. The CDR3 bases are TGTGCCAGCAGCTTGGGCAGGGGGCGAAAAATCCAAGAGACCCAGTACTTC.

V gene TRBV30 combines with J gene TRBJ2-5; TRBD1 agrees at 7 bases. The CDR3 has 13 amino acids. With 2 bases clipped from V and 5 bases from J, the junction kept 5 bases outside the gene matches. CDR1 GTSNPN and CDR2 SVGIG come from the germline V gene (reference sequence). The CDR3 sequence: CAWSRTGVETQYF. The CDR3 DNA sequence: TGTGCCTGGAGTCGAACAGGGGTGGAGACCCAGTACTTC.

Regarding this clone: A junction boundary mismatches the germline segment, possibly from a read error. The chain uses TRBV6-1 and TRBJ2-5; 7 bases agree with TRBD2. CDR3 size: 15 residues. Per the germline V gene, CDR1 is MNHNS and CDR2 is SASEGT. Here the CDR3 DNA reads TGTACCAGCAGTGAAGCGGGGACGTACCAAGAGACCCAGTACTTC. Translating it yields CTSSEAGTYQETQYF.

V is TRBV28 and J is TRBJ1-1, with D unclear. The CDR3 length is 14 residues. The germline gives CDR1 MDHEN, CDR2 SYDVKM. V gave up 3 bases and J gave up 3 bases, with 11 bases separating them. The CDR3 DNA is TGTGCCAGCAGTTTTAGAAGGGAGTACACTGAAGCTTTCTTT. Its translation is CASSFRREYTEAFF.

The genes are TRBV27 and TRBJ1-2; possibly TRBD1 for D (6 bases). CDR3 length: 14 residues. V gave up 10 bases and J gave up 4 bases, with 19 bases separating them. Germline assignment: CDR1 MNHEY and CDR2 SMNVEV (reference sequence). The CDR3 DNA follows: TGTGCCACGAGTTCGGGACAAGTAACCTATGGCTACACCTTC. Amino acids: CATSSGQVTYGYTF.

The chain has TRBV7-8 and TRBJ1-5, with D perhaps TRBD1 (6 bases). This CDR3 contains 17 residues. Germline loops: CDR1 SGHVS, CDR2 FQNEAQ. Deletions cut 3 bases from V and 6 bases from J, with 21 bases between. CDR3 in amino acids: CASSFEGGGTSGQPQHF. The CDR3 nucleotides are TGTGCCAGCAGCTTTGAAGGGGGGGGTACATCGGGTCAGCCCCAGCATTTT.

With regard to this clone: An end of the junction does not agree with germline; a read error may underlie this. This chain connects TRBV18 to TRBJ1-4; weak D call: TRBD1 (5 bases). The CDR3 loop spans 17 amino acids. In germline, CDR1 is KGHSH, CDR2 LQKENI. The CDR3 region has the DNA TGTGCCAGCTCCCCACGAAGAGAGGGGCGGATTAATGAAAAACTGTTTTTT. Residues: CASSPRREGRINEKLFF.

The rearrangement joins TRBV7-7 to TRBJ1-3; TRBD1 might be the D (6 bases). The CDR3 totals 13 residues. Trimming shortened V by 5 bases and J by 4 bases, and 9 bases separated the two germline ends. Germline V gives CDR1 SSHAT, CDR2 FNYEAQ (reference sequence). CDR3 sequence reads: CASSDRRGNTIYF. CDR3 bases: TGTGCCAGCAGCGACAGGAGAGGAAACACCATATATTTT.

CDR3 nucleotide sequence: TGTGCCAGCTCACCGACAGGGGCGACTGGGGCCAACGTCCTGACTTTC. Translation: CASSPTGATGANVLTF. The chain uses TRBV18 and TRBJ2-6; TRBD1 matches 8 bases. This CDR3 spans 16 amino acids. The ends lost 3 bases at V and 2 bases at J; junction bases unmatched: 3. CDR1 and CDR2 (germline): KGHSH, LQKENI.

The chain is built from TRBV20-1 and TRBJ2-1; D gene uncertain. This CDR3 comprises 12 residues. V was clipped by 3 bases and J by 6 bases, with 9 bases between them. Germline CDR1 is DFQATT and CDR2 is SNEGSKA (reference sequence). DNA for the CDR3: TGCAGTGCTAGTCCGCGCGCCAATGAGCAGTTCTTC. Its protein is CSASPRANEQFF.